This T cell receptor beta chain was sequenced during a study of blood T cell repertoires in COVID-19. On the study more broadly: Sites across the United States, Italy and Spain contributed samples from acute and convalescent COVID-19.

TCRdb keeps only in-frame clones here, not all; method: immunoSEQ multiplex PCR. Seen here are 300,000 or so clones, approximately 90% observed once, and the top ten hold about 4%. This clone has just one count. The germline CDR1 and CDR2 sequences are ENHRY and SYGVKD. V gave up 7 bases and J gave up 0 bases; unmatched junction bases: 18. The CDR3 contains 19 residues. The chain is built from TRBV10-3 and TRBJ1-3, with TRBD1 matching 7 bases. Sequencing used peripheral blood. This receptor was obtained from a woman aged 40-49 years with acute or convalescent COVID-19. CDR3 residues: CAIKVGGQRNTISGNTIYF. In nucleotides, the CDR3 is TGTGCCATCAAAGTAGGGGGACAGCGGAACACCATCTCTGGAAACACCATATATTTT.